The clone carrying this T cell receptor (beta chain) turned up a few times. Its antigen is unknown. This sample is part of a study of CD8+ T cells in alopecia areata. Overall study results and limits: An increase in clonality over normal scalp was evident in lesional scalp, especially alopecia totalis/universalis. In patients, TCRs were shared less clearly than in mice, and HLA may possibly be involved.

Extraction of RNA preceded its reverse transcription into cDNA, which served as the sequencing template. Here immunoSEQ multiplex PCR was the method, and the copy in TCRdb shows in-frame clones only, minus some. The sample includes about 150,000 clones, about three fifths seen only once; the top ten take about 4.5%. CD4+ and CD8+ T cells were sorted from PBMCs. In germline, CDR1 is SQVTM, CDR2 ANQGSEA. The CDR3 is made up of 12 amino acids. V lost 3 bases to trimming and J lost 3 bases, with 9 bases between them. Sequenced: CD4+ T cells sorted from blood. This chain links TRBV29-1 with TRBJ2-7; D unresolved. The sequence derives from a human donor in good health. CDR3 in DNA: TGCAGCGTTGAGGTAACGGGCTACGAGCAGTACTTC. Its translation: CSVEVTGYEQYF.